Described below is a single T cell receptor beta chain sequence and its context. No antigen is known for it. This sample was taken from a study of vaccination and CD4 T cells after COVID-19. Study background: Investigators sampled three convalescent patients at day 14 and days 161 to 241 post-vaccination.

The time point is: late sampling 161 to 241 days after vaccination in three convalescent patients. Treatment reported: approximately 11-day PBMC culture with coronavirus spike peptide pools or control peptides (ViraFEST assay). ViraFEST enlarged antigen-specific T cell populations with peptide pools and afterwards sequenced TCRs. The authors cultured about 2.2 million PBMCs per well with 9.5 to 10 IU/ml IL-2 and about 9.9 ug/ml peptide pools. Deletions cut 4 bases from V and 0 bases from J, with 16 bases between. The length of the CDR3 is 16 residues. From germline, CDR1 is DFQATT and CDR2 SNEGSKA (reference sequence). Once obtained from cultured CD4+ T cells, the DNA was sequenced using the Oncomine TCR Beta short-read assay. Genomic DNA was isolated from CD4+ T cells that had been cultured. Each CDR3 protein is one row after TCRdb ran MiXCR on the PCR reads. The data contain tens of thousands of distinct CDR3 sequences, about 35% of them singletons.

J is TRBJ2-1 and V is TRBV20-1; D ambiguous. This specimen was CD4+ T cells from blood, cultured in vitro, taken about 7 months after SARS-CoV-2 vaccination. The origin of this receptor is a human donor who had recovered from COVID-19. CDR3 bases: TGCAGTGCTATCTCCCTAAGGCACAGCTCCTACAATGAGCAGTTCTTC. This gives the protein CSAISLRHSSYNEQFF.